This T cell receptor beta chain is from a study of control samples from healthy donors and cancer patients. CDR3 length: 16 residues. V lost 2 bases, J lost 5 bases, and 18 bases lay in between. Germline V gene lookup returns CDR1 KGHDR and CDR2 SFDVKD. Sequenced by immunoSEQ multiplex PCR; TCRdb stores in-frame clones only, minus some. The data contain 100,000 or so clones, 83% of them singletons. This clone was seen just once. Sequencing was performed on blood. The sequence came from a woman between 45 and 60 years old in good health. The V gene is TRBV24-1, the J gene TRBJ2-7; D is ambiguous. The CDR3 sequence: CATSDSRGRPDDEQYF. Here the CDR3 DNA reads TGTGCCACCAGTGATTCAAGAGGAAGACCAGACGACGAGCAGTACTTC.